The 16 T cell receptor beta chains below come from one sample, sequenced in a study of OX40 agonist ivuxolimab in advanced cancers. Repertoires were generated with immunoSEQ multiplex PCR, while TCRdb's copy carries only in-frame clones and drops some. This sample has 70,000 or so clones, with about nine tenths found just once. Material: CD4+ or CD8+ T cells sorted from blood, obtained in a trial of the OX40 agonist ivuxolimab. The receptors were gathered from an adult with an advanced solid tumor such as melanoma, head and neck, liver or kidney cancer.

The gene calls are TRBV28 and TRBJ1-5; 7 bases agree with TRBD1. J was trimmed by 3 bases and V by 5 bases; bases with no gene match: 7. Per germline, CDR1 MDHEN and CDR2 SYDVKM. The CDR3 is made up of 15 amino acids. CDR3 residues: CASSQTGRYNQPQHF. The CDR3 DNA reads as TGTGCCAGCAGTCAGACAGGGAGATACAATCAGCCCCAGCATTTT.

V gene TRBV2 combines with J gene TRBJ1-3, with TRBD1 matching over 7 bases. Germline V gives CDR1 SNHLY, CDR2 FYNNEI. V lost 5 bases, J lost 4 bases, and 5 bases stayed unmatched. The CDR3 contains 14 residues. CDR3 protein: CASSSTGVGNTIYF. The DNA of the CDR3 is TGTGCCAGCAGTTCTACAGGGGTCGGAAACACCATATATTTT.

CDR3 sequence reads: CASSLYRDSNEKLFF. CDR3 nucleotide sequence: TGTGCCAGCAGCTTATACAGGGACAGTAATGAAAAACTGTTTTTT. The chain carries TRBV5-8 and TRBJ1-4, with 7 bases matching TRBD1. This CDR3 comprises 15 residues. After removal of 2 bases from V and 4 bases from J, the junction contained 5 bases not matched to a gene. Germline loops: CDR1 SGHTS, CDR2 YDEGEE.

The V and J genes are TRBV5-1 and TRBJ2-2; D is uncertain. Between the trimmed V and J ends, which lost 0 bases and 3 bases, there was a span of 6 bases. The CDR3 has 14 residues. The germline V gene has CDR1 SGHRS and CDR2 YFSETQ. The CDR3 is CASSLDGYTGELFF. The CDR3 bases are TGCGCCAGCAGCTTGGACGGTTACACCGGGGAGCTGTTTTTT.

J is TRBJ2-5 and V is TRBV6-6; 7 bases fit TRBD1. CDR1 MNHNY and CDR2 SVGAGI come from the germline V gene (reference sequence). V shed 5 bases, J shed 2 bases, and the junction held 8 bases outside the gene matches. The CDR3 loop spans 15 amino acids. The DNA for the CDR3 is TGTGCCAGCAGTCTCTGGGGCAGGGGGCAAGAGACCCAGTACTTC. Protein: CASSLWGRGQETQYF.

This chain connects TRBV29-1 to TRBJ1-2; 9 bases are shared with TRBD1. Germline V gives CDR1 SQVTM, CDR2 ANQGSEA. The CDR3 runs to 16 residues. V gave up 4 bases and J gave up 8 bases; unmatched junction bases: 17. The CDR3 region is CSVGGGQGFGVSGYTF. The CDR3 DNA reads as TGCAGCGTTGGGGGGGGACAGGGCTTCGGGGTATCAGGCTACACCTTC. Variable domain in full (rest from reference TRBV29-1 and TRBJ1-2): SAVISQKPSRDICQRGTSLTIQCQVDSQVTMMFWYRQQPGQSLTLIATANQGSEATYESGFVIDKFPISRPNLTFSTLTVSNMSPEDSSIYLCSVGGGQGFGVSGYTFGSGTRLTVV.

The chain joins TRBV6-1 to TRBJ2-1; D is uncertain. The CDR3 is 13 residues long. Germline V lookup: CDR1 MNHNS, CDR2 SASEGT. The germline V and J ends were trimmed by 2 bases and 8 bases, with 10 bases remaining between them. The chain's CDR3 is CASSENRAHEQFF. CDR3 DNA sequence: TGTGCCAGCAGTGAAAATCGGGCCCATGAGCAGTTCTTC.

This chain joins TRBV6-5 and TRBJ1-1; a possible D gene is TRBD1 (5 bases). CDR3 length: 14 amino acids. Germline values: CDR1 MNHEY, CDR2 SVGAGI. Trimming removed 6 bases at V and 6 bases at J, with 17 bases between. CDR3 in amino acids: CASSRDRGGPEAFF. CDR3 DNA: TGTGCCAGCAGCCGAGACAGAGGTGGGCCTGAAGCTTTCTTT.

The J gene is TRBJ2-5, the V gene TRBV19; TRBD2 aligns across 8 bases. The CDR3 loop spans 12 amino acids. J lost 4 bases, V lost 6 bases, and 1 base had no gene match. The germline gives CDR1 LNHDA, CDR2 SQIVND (reference sequence). Here the CDR3 reads CASSGGGETQYF. The DNA of the CDR3 is TGTGCCAGTAGCGGGGGGGGAGAGACCCAGTACTTC. Looking up the rest from reference TRBV19 and TRBJ2-5 gives the full variable domain: DGGITQSPKYLFRKEGQNVTLSCEQNLNHDAMYWYRQDPGQGLRLIYYSQIVNDFQKGDIAEGYSVSREKKESFPLTVTSAQKNPTAFYLCASSGGGETQYFGPGTRLLVL.

The chain is built from TRBV5-4 and TRBJ2-5, with TRBD1 matching over 7 bases. The CDR3 length is 14 residues. In germline, CDR1 is SGHNT, CDR2 YYREEE (reference sequence). The J segment lost 2 bases and the V segment lost 2 bases, leaving 3 bases of the junction unmatched. CDR3 bases: TGTGCCAGCAGCTTAGGGGACAGACAAGAGACCCAGTACTTC. Protein: CASSLGDRQETQYF.

V is TRBV2 and J is TRBJ1-1; no clear D. This CDR3 comprises 13 residues. The ends were cut back, 8 bases at V and 1 base at J, with 11 bases in the middle. Germline V lookup: CDR1 SNHLY, CDR2 FYNNEI. In DNA form, the CDR3 reads TGTGCCAGCGAGGGCAGTCAGAACACTGAAGCTTTCTTT. Protein product: CASEGSQNTEAFF.

V gene TRBV27 combines with J gene TRBJ2-3; maybe TRBD2 (5 bases). Per the germline V gene, CDR1 is MNHEY and CDR2 is SMNVEV (reference sequence). Trimming removed 6 bases from V and 1 base from J, with 8 bases in between. The CDR3 loop spans 13 amino acids. CDR3 sequence reads: CASSRERTDTQYF. In nucleotides, the CDR3 is TGTGCCAGCAGCCGGGAACGCACAGATACGCAGTATTTT.

The chain recombines TRBV5-4 with TRBJ1-3; tentative D call: TRBD1 (5 bases). The length of the CDR3 is 15 residues. With 1 base removed from V and 1 base from J, the gap between germline ends came to 9 bases. In germline, CDR1 is SGHNT, CDR2 YYREEE (reference sequence). The chain's CDR3 is CASSLTGGSGNTIYF. The CDR3 region has the DNA TGTGCCAGCAGCTTGACAGGAGGGTCTGGAAACACCATATATTTT.

The chain links TRBV14 to TRBJ2-1; D perhaps matches TRBD2 (6 bases). Trimming left V 1 base short and J 4 bases short, with 8 bases between. The CDR3 contains 14 residues. Germline values: CDR1 SGHDN, CDR2 FVKESK. The CDR3 region has the DNA TGTGCCAGCAGCCAAGGGGGACTGTACAATGAGCAGTTCTTC. This codes for CASSQGGLYNEQFF.

The V and J genes are TRBV7-9 and TRBJ2-6; D is ambiguous. The germline V and J ends were trimmed by 5 bases and 0 bases, with 5 bases remaining between them. Germline CDR1 reads SEHNR; CDR2 reads FQNEAQ (reference sequence). CDR3 length equals 14 residues. The CDR3 region is CASSQNSGANVLTF. CDR3 coding DNA: TGTGCCAGCAGCCAGAACTCTGGGGCCAACGTCCTGACTTTC.

DNA of the CDR3: TGTGCCAGCAGTGAAGGGGGCTTTAAGCAGTTCTTC. Its translation is CASSEGGFKQFF. The J gene is TRBJ2-1, the V gene TRBV6-1; D possibly corresponds to TRBD1 (5 bases). Germline V gene data show CDR1 as MNHNS and CDR2 as SASEGT. The V end lost 1 base, the J end lost 11 bases, and 9 bases lay between the germline ends. The CDR3 has 12 amino acids.